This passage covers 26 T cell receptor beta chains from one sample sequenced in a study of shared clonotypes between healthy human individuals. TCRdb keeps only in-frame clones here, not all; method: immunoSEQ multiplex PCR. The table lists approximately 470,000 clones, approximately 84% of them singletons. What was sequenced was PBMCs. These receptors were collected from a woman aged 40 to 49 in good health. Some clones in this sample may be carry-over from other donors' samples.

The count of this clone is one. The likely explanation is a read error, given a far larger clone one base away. This chain's CDR3 is CASSLEAEAFF. The CDR3 bases are TGTGCCAGCAGCTTAGAGGCTGAAGCTTTCTTT. The V gene is TRBV7-9, the J gene TRBJ1-1; unclear D gene. The V end was cut by 1 base, the J end by 6 bases, with 3 bases between. Germline V lookup: CDR1 SEHNR, CDR2 FQNEAQ (reference sequence). The CDR3 spans 11 residues.

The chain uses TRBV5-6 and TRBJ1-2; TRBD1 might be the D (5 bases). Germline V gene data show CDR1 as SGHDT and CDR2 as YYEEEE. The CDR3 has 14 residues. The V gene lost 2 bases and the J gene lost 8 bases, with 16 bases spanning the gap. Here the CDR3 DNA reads TGTGCCAGCAGCTTCGCAGGGAGTGTGGGGGGCTACACCTTC. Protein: CASSFAGSVGGYTF. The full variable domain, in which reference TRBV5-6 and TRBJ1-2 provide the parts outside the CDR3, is DAGVTQSPTHLIKTRGQQVTLRCSPKSGHDTVSWYQQALGQGPQFIFQYYEEEERQRGNFPDRFSGHQFPNYSSELNVNALLLGDSALYLCASSFAGSVGGYTFGSGTRLTVV.

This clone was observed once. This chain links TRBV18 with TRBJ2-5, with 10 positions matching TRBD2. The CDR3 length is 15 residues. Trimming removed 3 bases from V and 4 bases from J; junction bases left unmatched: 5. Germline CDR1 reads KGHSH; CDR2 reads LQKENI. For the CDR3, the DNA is TGTGCCAGCTCACCCGTAGCGGGAGGTGGAGAGACCCAGTACTTC. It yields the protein CASSPVAGGGETQYF.

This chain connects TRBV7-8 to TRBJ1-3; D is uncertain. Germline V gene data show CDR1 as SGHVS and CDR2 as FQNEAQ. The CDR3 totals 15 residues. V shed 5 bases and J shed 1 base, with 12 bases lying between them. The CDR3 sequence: CASSPHRDSGNTIYF. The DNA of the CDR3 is TGTGCCAGCAGCCCCCATCGGGATTCTGGAAACACCATATATTTT.

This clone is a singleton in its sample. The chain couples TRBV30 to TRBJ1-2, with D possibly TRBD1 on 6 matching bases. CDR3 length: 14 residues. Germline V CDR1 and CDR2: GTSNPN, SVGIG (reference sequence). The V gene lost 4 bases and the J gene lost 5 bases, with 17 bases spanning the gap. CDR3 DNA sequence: TGTGCCTGGACCAAGAGGGGGGGACGGTATGGCTACACCTTC. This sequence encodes CAWTKRGGRYGYTF.

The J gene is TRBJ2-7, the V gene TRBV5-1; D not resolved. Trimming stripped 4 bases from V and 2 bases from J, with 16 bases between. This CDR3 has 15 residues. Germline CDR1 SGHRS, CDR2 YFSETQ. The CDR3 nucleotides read TGCGCCAGCAGCCCACCTATCGGCCCAACCTACGAGCAGTACTTC. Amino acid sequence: CASSPPIGPTYEQYF.

CDR3 in DNA: TGTGCCTGGAATCGCTGGAACACTGAAGCTTTCTTT. This sequence encodes CAWNRWNTEAFF. V and J are TRBV30 and TRBJ1-1; D is ambiguous. Germline CDR1 and CDR2: GTSNPN and SVGIG (reference sequence). Trimming left V 4 bases short and J 1 base short, with 7 bases between. The length of the CDR3 is 12 residues.

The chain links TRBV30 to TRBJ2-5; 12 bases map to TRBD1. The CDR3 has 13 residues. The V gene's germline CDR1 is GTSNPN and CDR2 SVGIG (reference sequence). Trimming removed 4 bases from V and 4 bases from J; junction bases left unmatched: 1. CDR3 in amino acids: CAWTGQGAETQYF. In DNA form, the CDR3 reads TGTGCCTGGACGGGACAGGGGGCAGAGACCCAGTACTTC.

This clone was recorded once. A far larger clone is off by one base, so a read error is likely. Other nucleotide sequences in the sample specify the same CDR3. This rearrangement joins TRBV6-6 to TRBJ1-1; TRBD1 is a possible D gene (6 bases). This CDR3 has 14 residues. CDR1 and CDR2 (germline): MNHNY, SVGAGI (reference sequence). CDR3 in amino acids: CASSPDRTNTEALF. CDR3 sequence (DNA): TGTGCCAGCAGCCCAGACAGGACGAACACTGAAGCTTTATTT.

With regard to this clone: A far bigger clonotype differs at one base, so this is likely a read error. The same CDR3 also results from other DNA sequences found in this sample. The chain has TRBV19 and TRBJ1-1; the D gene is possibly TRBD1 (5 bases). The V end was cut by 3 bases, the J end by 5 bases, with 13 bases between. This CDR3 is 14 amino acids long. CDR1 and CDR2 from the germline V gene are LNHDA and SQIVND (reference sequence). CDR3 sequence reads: CASSIPGVLTEAFF. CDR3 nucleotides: TGTGCCAGTAGTATTCCGGGGGTTCTGACTGAAGCTTTCTTT.

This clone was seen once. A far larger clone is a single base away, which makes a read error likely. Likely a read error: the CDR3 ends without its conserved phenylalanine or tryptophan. This chain's CDR3 is CASSPGDGTEAFL. In DNA, the CDR3 is TGTGCCAGCAGTCCAGGGGATGGCACTGAAGCTTTCCTT. This sequence joins TRBV2 and TRBJ1-1; D is possibly TRBD1 (6 bases). The germline V gene has CDR1 SNHLY and CDR2 FYNNEI. The V and J ends lost 5 bases and 4 bases respectively, with 11 bases between them. There are 13 residues in the CDR3.

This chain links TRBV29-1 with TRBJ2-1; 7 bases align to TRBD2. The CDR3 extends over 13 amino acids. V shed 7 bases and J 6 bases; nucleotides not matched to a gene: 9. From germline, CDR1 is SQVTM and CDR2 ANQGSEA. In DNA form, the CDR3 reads TGCAGCGAAGGGAGGGGAAAGGGCAATGAGCAGTTCTTC. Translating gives CSEGRGKGNEQFF.

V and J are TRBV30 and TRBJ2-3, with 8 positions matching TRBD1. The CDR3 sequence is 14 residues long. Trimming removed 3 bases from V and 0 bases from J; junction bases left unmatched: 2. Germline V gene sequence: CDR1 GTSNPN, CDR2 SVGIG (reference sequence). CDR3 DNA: TGTGCCTGGAGGAGGGACAGGAGCACAGATACGCAGTATTTT. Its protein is CAWRRDRSTDTQYF.

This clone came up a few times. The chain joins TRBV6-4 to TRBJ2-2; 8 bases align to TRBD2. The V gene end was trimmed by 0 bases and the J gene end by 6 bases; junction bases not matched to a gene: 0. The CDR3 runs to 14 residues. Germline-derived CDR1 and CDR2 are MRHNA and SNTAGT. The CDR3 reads CASSDSSGAGELFF. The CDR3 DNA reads TGTGCCAGCAGTGACTCTAGCGGGGCCGGGGAGCTGTTTTTT.

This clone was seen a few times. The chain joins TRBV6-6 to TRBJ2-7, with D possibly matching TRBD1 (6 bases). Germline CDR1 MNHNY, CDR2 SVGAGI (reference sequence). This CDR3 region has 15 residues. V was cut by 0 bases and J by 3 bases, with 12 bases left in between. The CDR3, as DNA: TGTGCCAGCAGTTACTCGTTTTGGGGGCACTACGAGCAGTACTTC. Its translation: CASSYSFWGHYEQYF.

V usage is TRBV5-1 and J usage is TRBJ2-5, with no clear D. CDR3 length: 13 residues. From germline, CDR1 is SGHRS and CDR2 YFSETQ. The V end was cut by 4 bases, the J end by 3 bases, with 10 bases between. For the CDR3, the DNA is TGCGCCAGCAGCCTCGCAGTGGAAGAGACCCAGTACTTC. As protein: CASSLAVEETQYF. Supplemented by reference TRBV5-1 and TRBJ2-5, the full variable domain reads KAGVTQTPRYLIKTRGQQVTLSCSPISGHRSVSWYQQTPGQGLQFLFEYFSETQRNKGNFPGRFSGRQFSNSRSEMNVSTLELGDSALYLCASSLAVEETQYFGPGTRLLVL.

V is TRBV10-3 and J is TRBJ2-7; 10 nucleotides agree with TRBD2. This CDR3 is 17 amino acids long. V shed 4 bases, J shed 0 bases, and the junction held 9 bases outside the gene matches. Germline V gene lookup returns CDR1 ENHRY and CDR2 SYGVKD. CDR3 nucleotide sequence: TGTGCCATCAGTGGATCGACTAGCGGGCTGCACTCCTACGAGCAGTACTTC. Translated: CAISGSTSGLHSYEQYF.

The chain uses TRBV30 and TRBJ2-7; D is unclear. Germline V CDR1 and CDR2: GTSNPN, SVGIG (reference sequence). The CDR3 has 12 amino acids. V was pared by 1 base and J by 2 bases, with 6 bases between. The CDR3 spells CAWSGSAYEQYF. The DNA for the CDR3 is TGTGCCTGGAGTGGGTCCGCCTACGAGCAGTACTTC.

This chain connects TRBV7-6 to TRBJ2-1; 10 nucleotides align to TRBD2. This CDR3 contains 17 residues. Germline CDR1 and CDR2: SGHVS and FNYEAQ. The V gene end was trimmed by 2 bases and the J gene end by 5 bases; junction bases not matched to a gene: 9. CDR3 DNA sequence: TGTGCCAGCAGCTTATGGGCTAGCGGGGGCTACGACAATGAGCAGTTCTTC. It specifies CASSLWASGGYDNEQFF.

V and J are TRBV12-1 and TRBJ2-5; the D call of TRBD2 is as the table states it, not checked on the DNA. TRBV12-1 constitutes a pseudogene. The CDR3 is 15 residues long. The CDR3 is CASPPVETVQETQYF. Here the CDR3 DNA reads TGTGCCAGCCCCCCCGTGGAGACGGTACAAGAGACCCAGTACTTC.

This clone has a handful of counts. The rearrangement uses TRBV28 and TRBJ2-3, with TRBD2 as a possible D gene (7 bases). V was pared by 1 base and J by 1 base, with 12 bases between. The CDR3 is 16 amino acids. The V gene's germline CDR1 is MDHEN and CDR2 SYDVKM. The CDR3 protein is CASSLFRGAGTDTQYF. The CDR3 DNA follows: TGTGCCAGCAGTTTATTCCGGGGGGCCGGCACAGATACGCAGTATTTT.

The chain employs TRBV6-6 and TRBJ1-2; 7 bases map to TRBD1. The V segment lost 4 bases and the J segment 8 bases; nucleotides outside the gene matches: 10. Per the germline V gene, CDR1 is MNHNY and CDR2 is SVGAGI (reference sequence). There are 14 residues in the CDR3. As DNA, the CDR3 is TGTGCCAGCAGTTTTTTAGTAGGGGGCGGAGGCTACACCTTC. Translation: CASSFLVGGGGYTF.

CDR3 residues: CASSLEVANNYGYTF. The CDR3 coding sequence is TGTGCCAGCAGCTTAGAAGTGGCAAACAACTATGGCTACACCTTC. The chain has TRBV7-8 and TRBJ1-2; D is undetermined. Trimming took 1 base from V and 2 from J, leaving 11 bases between them. This CDR3 spans 15 amino acids. From germline, CDR1 is SGHVS and CDR2 FQNEAQ.

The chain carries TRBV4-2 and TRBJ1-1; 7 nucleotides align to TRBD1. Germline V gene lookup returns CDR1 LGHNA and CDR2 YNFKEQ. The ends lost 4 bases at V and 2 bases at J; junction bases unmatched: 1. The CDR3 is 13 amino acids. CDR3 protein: CASSRGGNTEAFF. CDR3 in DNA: TGTGCCAGCAGCCGAGGGGGCAACACTGAAGCTTTCTTT.

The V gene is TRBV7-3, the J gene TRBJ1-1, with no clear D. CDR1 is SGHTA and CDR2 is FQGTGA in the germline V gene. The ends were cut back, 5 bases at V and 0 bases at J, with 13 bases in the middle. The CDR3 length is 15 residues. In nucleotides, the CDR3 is TGTGCCAGCAGCATCGCGGGCGGAGTGAACACTGAAGCTTTCTTT. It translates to CASSIAGGVNTEAFF.

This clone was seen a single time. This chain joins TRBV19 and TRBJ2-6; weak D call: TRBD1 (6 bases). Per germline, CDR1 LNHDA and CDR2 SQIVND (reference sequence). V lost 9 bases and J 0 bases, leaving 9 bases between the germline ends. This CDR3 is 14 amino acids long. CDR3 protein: CASLGGSGANVLTF. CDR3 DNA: TGTGCCAGCCTAGGGGGCTCTGGGGCCAACGTCCTGACTTTC.